Listed below are T cell receptor beta chains from one sample, sequenced in a study of molecular identifiers for immune sequencing clone quantification. One entry per CDR3 protein, called by TCRdb with MiXCR from the PCR reads. The data contain about 510,000 distinct CDR3 sequences, under 30% of them singletons. The sample comprised naive CD8+ T cells from blood, with Jurkat cell RNA spiked in. Source of these receptors: a human donor in good health. Some libraries in this study had Jurkat cell RNA spiked in. The CDR3 runs from the conserved cysteine through the conserved F or W. The D gene is left open where the match is weak. Size is stated for part of the rows, as once, few or many counts, or as a class when the clone is expanded.

CDR3 DNA: TGTGCCAGCAGCCAAAGGAGCGGGAGAGAGACCCAGTACTTC
CDR3 protein: CASSQRSGRETQYF
V gene: TRBV4-2
J gene: TRBJ2-5
D gene: TRBD2
clone size: many

CDR3 DNA: TGTGCCAGCAGTTTCTTTGCGGCTGAAGCTTTCTTT
CDR3 protein: CASSFFAAEAFF
V gene: TRBV12-3/TRBV12-4
J gene: TRBJ1-1
D gene: NA
clone size: NA

CDR3 DNA: TGTGCCACCAGTGGGGACTCCCCCCAAGACCCAAATGAGCAGTTCTTC
CDR3 protein: CATSGDSPQDPNEQFF
V gene: TRBV24-1
J gene: TRBJ2-1
D gene: NA
clone size: NA

CDR3 DNA: TGTGCCAGCAGCGGGGGATCAGGCTTCATCCCGGATACGCAGTATTTT
CDR3 protein: CASSGGSGFIPDTQYF
V gene: TRBV9
J gene: TRBJ2-3
D gene: NA
clone size: many

CDR3 DNA: TGTGCCACCAGTGAAGGGTCATTCTACGAGAAGTACTTC
CDR3 protein: CATSEGSFYEKYF
V gene: TRBV24-1
J gene: TRBJ2-7
D gene: NA
clone size: NA

CDR3 DNA: TGTGCCAGTAGTATTGCGTGGGCTCTTGTAACCTACAATGAGCAGTTCTTC
CDR3 protein: CASSIAWALVTYNEQFF
V gene: TRBV19
J gene: TRBJ2-1
D gene: NA
clone size: NA

CDR3 DNA: TGTGCCAGCAGTTTAGCCTACTCGGGAAGGGGCACTGAAGCTTTCTTT
CDR3 protein: CASSLAYSGRGTEAFF
V gene: TRBV12-3/TRBV12-4
J gene: TRBJ1-1
D gene: NA
clone size: few

CDR3 DNA: TGCGCCAGCAGCCTTAGCCCCTCTAGCGACGAGCAGTACTTC
CDR3 protein: CASSLSPSSDEQYF
V gene: TRBV4-1
J gene: TRBJ2-7
D gene: NA
clone size: NA

CDR3 DNA: TGTGCCAGCAGTTTATATCCTGGACCCAGGAGAGGCGAGCAGTACTTC
CDR3 protein: CASSLYPGPRRGEQYF
V gene: TRBV27
J gene: TRBJ2-7
D gene: NA
clone size: NA

CDR3 DNA: TGTGCCAGCAGTGATGGGGCAGGCGCATCCTACGAGCAGTACTTC
CDR3 protein: CASSDGAGASYEQYF
V gene: TRBV6-1
J gene: TRBJ2-7
D gene: NA
clone size: few

CDR3 DNA: TGCAGCGTTGCGATTCCGAGGAACACTGAAGCTTTCTTT
CDR3 protein: CSVAIPRNTEAFF
V gene: TRBV29-1
J gene: TRBJ1-1
D gene: NA
clone size: many

CDR3 DNA: TGCGCCAGCAGCCAACGGCAGGACTACGAGCAGTACTTC
CDR3 protein: CASSQRQDYEQYF
V gene: TRBV4-1
J gene: TRBJ2-7
D gene: NA
clone size: few

CDR3 DNA: TGTGCCAGCAGCGAAAGATTGGCAGGCGGCTACACCTTC
CDR3 protein: CASSERLAGGYTF
V gene: TRBV9
J gene: TRBJ1-2
D gene: NA
clone size: few

CDR3 DNA: TGTGCCAGCAGCTTGGCCGGGGATTCGATATCTGGGGCCAACGTCCTGACTTTC
CDR3 protein: CASSLAGDSISGANVLTF
V gene: TRBV5-6
J gene: TRBJ2-6
D gene: NA
clone size: many

CDR3 DNA: TGTGCCAGCAGCTTAGTCCCCACAAAAACTGACTACGAGCAGTACTTC
CDR3 protein: CASSLVPTKTDYEQYF
V gene: TRBV7-9
J gene: TRBJ2-7
D gene: NA
clone size: many

CDR3 DNA: TGTGCCAGCAGCCAGGGGACCGTGAGCAATCAGCCCCAGCATTTT
CDR3 protein: CASSQGTVSNQPQHF
V gene: TRBV3-1
J gene: TRBJ1-5
D gene: NA
clone size: few

CDR3 DNA: TGTGCCTGGAGCCGAGTAGGCCTACAGTACGAGCAGTACTTC
CDR3 protein: CAWSRVGLQYEQYF
V gene: TRBV30
J gene: TRBJ2-7
D gene: NA
clone size: NA

CDR3 DNA: TGTGCCAGCAGTTACTCGACAGGGCTCACCTACGAGCAGTACTTC
CDR3 protein: CASSYSTGLTYEQYF
V gene: TRBV6-2/TRBV6-3
J gene: TRBJ2-7
D gene: TRBD1
clone size: NA

CDR3 DNA: TGTGCCAGCAGTTACCTGGGCAATGAGCAGTTCTTC
CDR3 protein: CASSYLGNEQFF
V gene: TRBV27
J gene: TRBJ2-1
D gene: NA
clone size: few

CDR3 DNA: TGTGCCAGCAGCCCCTACTCCAGGGGATTGAAACAAGAGACCCAGTACTTC
CDR3 protein: CASSPYSRGLKQETQYF
V gene: TRBV5-6
J gene: TRBJ2-5
D gene: NA
clone size: NA

CDR3 DNA: TGTGCCGGCAGTAACGCTCGGGGGAACAATCAGCCCCAGCATTTT
CDR3 protein: CAGSNARGNNQPQHF
V gene: TRBV6-5
J gene: TRBJ1-5
D gene: NA
clone size: NA

CDR3 DNA: TGTGCCAGCTCACCACCGGGACGGGGTTCCTACGAGCAGTACTTC
CDR3 protein: CASSPPGRGSYEQYF
V gene: TRBV18
J gene: TRBJ2-7
D gene: NA
clone size: NA

CDR3 DNA: TGTGCCTGGAGGCTAGGGGGCGCGTGGGACGAGCAGTGCTTC
CDR3 protein: CAWRLGGAWDEQCF
V gene: TRBV30
J gene: TRBJ2-7
D gene: TRBD1
clone size: NA

CDR3 DNA: TGCGCCAGCAGCTTAGATGTAACGGGGAGCTCCTACGAGCAGTACTTC
CDR3 protein: CASSLDVTGSSYEQYF
V gene: TRBV4-3
J gene: TRBJ2-7
D gene: NA
clone size: NA

CDR3 DNA: TGTGCCAGTAGTCGCCGGGGACCACAAGAGACCCAGTACTTC
CDR3 protein: CASSRRGPQETQYF
V gene: TRBV19
J gene: TRBJ2-5
D gene: NA
clone size: NA

CDR3 DNA: TGTGCCAGCAGTCCCCTCTCTAGCGGGGGGGCCTACGAGCAGTACTTC
CDR3 protein: CASSPLSSGGAYEQYF
V gene: TRBV27
J gene: TRBJ2-7
D gene: TRBD2
clone size: NA

CDR3 DNA: TGTGCCAGCAGGGAACAGGGTTATGGCACTGAAGCTTTCTTT
CDR3 protein: CASREQGYGTEAFF
V gene: TRBV2
J gene: TRBJ1-1
D gene: NA
clone size: many

CDR3 DNA: TGTGCCTGGACCCCCGGGACAGGGCTGCTTGAGCAGTTCTTC
CDR3 protein: CAWTPGTGLLEQFF
V gene: TRBV30
J gene: TRBJ2-1
D gene: TRBD1
clone size: few

CDR3 DNA: TGTGCCAGCAGCTTCGACCGCCTGGTCATGAACACTGAAGCTTTCTTT
CDR3 protein: CASSFDRLVMNTEAFF
V gene: TRBV7-9
J gene: TRBJ1-1
D gene: NA
clone size: few

CDR3 DNA: TGTGCCAGCAGTTACACCCAGGGGACTGAAGCTTTCTTT
CDR3 protein: CASSYTQGTEAFF
V gene: TRBV6-5
J gene: TRBJ1-1
D gene: NA
clone size: NA

CDR3 DNA: TGCGCCAGCAGCTTAAGGGGGCGGGAAGACACAGATACGCAGTATTTT
CDR3 protein: CASSLRGREDTDTQYF
V gene: TRBV5-1
J gene: TRBJ2-3
D gene: NA
clone size: NA

CDR3 DNA: TGTGCCAGCAGCTCGGGACAGGGGGGACCCTCCTCCATGAACACTGAAGCTTTCTTT
CDR3 protein: CASSSGQGGPSSMNTEAFF
V gene: TRBV7-2
J gene: TRBJ1-1
D gene: TRBD1
clone size: NA

CDR3 DNA: TGCAGCGTTGTTGGCCAGCGCACCGGGGAGCTGTTTTTT
CDR3 protein: CSVVGQRTGELFF
V gene: TRBV29-1
J gene: TRBJ2-2
D gene: NA
clone size: many

CDR3 DNA: TGCAGTGCTAGAGTGGACGGAAATAGCAATCAGCCCCAGCATTTT
CDR3 protein: CSARVDGNSNQPQHF
V gene: TRBV20-1
J gene: TRBJ1-5
D gene: NA
clone size: NA

CDR3 DNA: TGTGCCAGCAGCTTAGGGGTAGGCGTGTACACTGAAGCTTTCTTT
CDR3 protein: CASSLGVGVYTEAFF
V gene: TRBV7-9
J gene: TRBJ1-1
D gene: NA
clone size: many

CDR3 DNA: TGTGCCAGCTCCCCGGTCAGGGGTAGCTCCTACGAGCAGTACTTC
CDR3 protein: CASSPVRGSSYEQYF
V gene: TRBV18
J gene: TRBJ2-7
D gene: NA
clone size: NA

CDR3 DNA: TGTGCCAGCAGTTTATCGTTTAGAGAGGAGACCCAGTACTTC
CDR3 protein: CASSLSFREETQYF
V gene: TRBV27
J gene: TRBJ2-5
D gene: NA
clone size: few

CDR3 DNA: TGTGCCAGCAGTCTCCTAGCGGGGGGGCCAGGAGAGACCCAGTACTTC
CDR3 protein: CASSLLAGGPGETQYF
V gene: TRBV7-9
J gene: TRBJ2-5
D gene: TRBD2
clone size: many

CDR3 DNA: TGTGCCAGCAGCGCTAGCGGGTCCCCGGTTAATGAGCAGTTCTTC
CDR3 protein: CASSASGSPVNEQFF
V gene: TRBV9
J gene: TRBJ2-1
D gene: TRBD2
clone size: NA

CDR3 DNA: TGTGCCAGCAGCAGGACAGGGGGCCAGAACACTGAAGCTTTCTTT
CDR3 protein: CASSRTGGQNTEAFF
V gene: TRBV6-6
J gene: TRBJ1-1
D gene: TRBD1
clone size: few

CDR3 DNA: TGTGCCAGCAGTTTCTTGGCAAATAGCAATCAGCCCCAGCATTTT
CDR3 protein: CASSFLANSNQPQHF
V gene: TRBV27
J gene: TRBJ1-5
D gene: NA
clone size: many

CDR3 DNA: TGTGCCAGCAGTCCGACAGGGGGTGGGTACGAGCAGTACTTC
CDR3 protein: CASSPTGGGYEQYF
V gene: TRBV27
J gene: TRBJ2-7
D gene: TRBD1
clone size: few

CDR3 DNA: TGTGCCAGCAGACGGACAGGGGGCAACACCGGGGAGCTGTTTTTT
CDR3 protein: CASRRTGGNTGELFF
V gene: TRBV7-9
J gene: TRBJ2-2
D gene: TRBD1
clone size: many

CDR3 DNA: TGCGCCAGCAGCCAGGCAAAAGGGACAGGGGGTGATGAAAAACTGTTTTTT
CDR3 protein: CASSQAKGTGGDEKLFF
V gene: TRBV4-3
J gene: TRBJ1-4
D gene: TRBD1
clone size: NA

CDR3 DNA: TGTGCCAGCAGTCCCGGGGCGAACACTGAAGCTTTCTTT
CDR3 protein: CASSPGANTEAFF
V gene: TRBV6-2/TRBV6-3
J gene: TRBJ1-1
D gene: NA
clone size: many

CDR3 DNA: TGTGCCAGCAGCTTAGACAGGGGGCCTAGCACAGATACGCAGTATTTT
CDR3 protein: CASSLDRGPSTDTQYF
V gene: TRBV6-5
J gene: TRBJ2-3
D gene: TRBD1
clone size: few

CDR3 DNA: TGTGCCAGCAGTTTATCTAAGGGGCTTACGACTGAAGCTTTCTTT
CDR3 protein: CASSLSKGLTTEAFF
V gene: TRBV27
J gene: TRBJ1-1
D gene: NA
clone size: few

CDR3 DNA: TGTGCCAGCAGTCCAGGGACAGGGGGGAGGGCCGGCTTC
CDR3 protein: CASSPGTGGRAGF
V gene: TRBV27
J gene: TRBJ2-1
D gene: TRBD1
clone size: NA

CDR3 DNA: TGTGCCAGCAGCGAGAATCTACTAGCGGGGGCCGGGTCGGAGCCCCAGTACTTC
CDR3 protein: CASSENLLAGAGSEPQYF
V gene: TRBV2
J gene: TRBJ2-5
D gene: TRBD2
clone size: NA